This is a list of T cell receptor beta chains from one sample in a study of T cell repertoires in cytomegalovirus infection. TCRdb independently ran MiXCR on the reads; one entry per CDR3 protein. The data show hundreds of thousands of distinct CDR3 sequences, about 40% seen once. The sequencing input was PBMCs. These receptors came from a human donor in good health (CMV status not recorded). Some clones in this sample may be carry-over from other donors' samples. CDR3s include the opening cysteine and the closing phenylalanine or tryptophan. The D gene is left open where the match is weak.

J: TRBJ2-7; D: TRBD1; V: TRBV24-1; CDR3: CATRGQGSLEQYF
J: TRBJ2-1; D: NA; V: TRBV7-2; CDR3: CASSLGNVEQFF
J: TRBJ2-7; D: NA; V: TRBV27; CDR3: CASSLGRSPAVLYEQYF
J: TRBJ2-1; D: TRBD2; V: TRBV2; CDR3: CASSKGTNLYNEQFF
J: TRBJ1-5; D: NA; V: TRBV19; CDR3: CASSIGAKWFQPQHF
J: TRBJ1-1; D: NA; V: TRBV6-1; CDR3: CASSEVGNTEAFF
J: TRBJ1-4; D: NA; V: TRBV6-1; CDR3: CASSEWQGGEKLFF
J: TRBJ2-7; D: TRBD1; V: TRBV7-9; CDR3: CASSLAQDRDYYEQYF
J: TRBJ1-5; D: NA; V: TRBV20-1; CDR3: CSGQASNQPQHF
J: TRBJ1-1; D: NA; V: TRBV7-8; CDR3: CARSFLDYFEDFF
J: TRBJ2-3; D: TRBD1; V: TRBV24-1; CDR3: CATSVSGGSDTQYF
J: TRBJ2-5; D: NA; V: TRBV2; CDR3: CASSADPLTGEPSQETQYF
J: TRBJ1-2; D: NA; V: TRBV7-2; CDR3: CASSPDSQYGYTF
J: TRBJ2-3; D: TRBD1; V: TRBV7-8; CDR3: CASSLRDSSTDTQYF
J: TRBJ1-5; D: NA; V: TRBV20-1; CDR3: CSARGGGSQPQHF
J: TRBJ2-7; D: NA; V: TRBV28; CDR3: CASLSVGDPSYEQYF
J: TRBJ1-2; D: NA; V: TRBV20-1; CDR3: CSSRGAGQTVDVYTF
J: TRBJ1-2; D: NA; V: TRBV7-9; CDR3: CASSSPPPPYGYTF